Listed below are T cell receptor beta chains from one sample, sequenced in a study of radiotherapy plus CTLA-4 blockade in lung cancer. The repertoire was sequenced with immunoSEQ multiplex PCR; TCRdb's copy has only in-frame clones and lacks some. The table lists roughly 59,000 clones, about 70% of them singletons. The sample was peripheral blood, taken from a patient treated with radiotherapy plus ipilimumab. These TCRs come from a human donor with non-small cell lung cancer whose response to radiotherapy plus ipilimumab could not be evaluated. Both conserved end residues are part of each CDR3. The D gene is left open where the match is weak. Part of the rows lack a size; the others show once, few, many or a class for expanded clones.

TRBV5-4	NA	NA	TRBJ2-2	CASFRRDFTGELFF	TGTGCCAGCTTCCGGAGGGACTTCACCGGGGAGCTGTTTTTT
TRBV6-1	TRBD2	NA	TRBJ2-2	CAFAPGLAHGELFF	TGTGCTTTCGCTCCGGGACTAGCGCACGGGGAGCTGTTTTTT
TRBV18	NA	NA	TRBJ2-7	CASSPRGTLVSYEQYF	TGTGCCAGCTCACCCCGAGGGACACTAGTCTCCTACGAGCAGTACTTC
TRBV4-1	NA	NA	TRBJ2-7	CASSQVIGSSYEQYF	TGCGCCAGCAGCCAAGTAATAGGGAGCTCCTACGAGCAGTACTTC
TRBV9	NA	NA	TRBJ2-1	CASSADFAREQFF	TGTGCCAGCAGCGCCGATTTCGCGCGTGAGCAGTTCTTC
TRBV19	TRBD1	few	TRBJ1-2	CASSVGQGGYGYTF	TGTGCCAGTAGTGTAGGACAGGGCGGCTATGGCTACACCTTC
TRBV10-3	TRBD1	few	TRBJ2-7	CAISLDRVAYEQYF	TGTGCCATCAGTCTGGACAGGGTAGCCTACGAGCAGTACTTC
TRBV5-1	NA	few	TRBJ2-7	CASSGPQGSLYEQYF	TGCGCCAGCAGCGGACCGCAGGGGAGTCTCTACGAGCAGTACTTC
TRBV30	TRBD1	NA	TRBJ1-2	CAWTRDSYGYTF	TGTGCCTGGACTCGGGACAGCTATGGCTACACCTTC
TRBV28	TRBD1	NA	TRBJ1-5	CASSLSGQGGQPQHF	TGTGCCAGCAGTTTATCGGGACAGGGCGGTCAGCCCCAGCATTTT
TRBV7-2	NA	NA	TRBJ2-3	CASSQKYTDTQYF	TGTGCCAGCAGCCAGAAGTACACAGATACGCAGTATTTT